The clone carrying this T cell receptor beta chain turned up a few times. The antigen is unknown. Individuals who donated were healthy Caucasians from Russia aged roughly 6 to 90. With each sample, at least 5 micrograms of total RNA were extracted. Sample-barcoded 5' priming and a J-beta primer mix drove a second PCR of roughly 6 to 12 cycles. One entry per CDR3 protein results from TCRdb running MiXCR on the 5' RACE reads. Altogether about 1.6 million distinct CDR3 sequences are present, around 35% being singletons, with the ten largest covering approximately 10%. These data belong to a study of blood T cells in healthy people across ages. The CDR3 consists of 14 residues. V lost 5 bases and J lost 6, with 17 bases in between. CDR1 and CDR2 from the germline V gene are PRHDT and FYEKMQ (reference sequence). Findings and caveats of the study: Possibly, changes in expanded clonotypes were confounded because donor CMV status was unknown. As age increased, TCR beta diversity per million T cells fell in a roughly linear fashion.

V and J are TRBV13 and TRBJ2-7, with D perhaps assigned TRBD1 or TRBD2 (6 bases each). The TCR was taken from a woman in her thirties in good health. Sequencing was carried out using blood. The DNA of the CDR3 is TGTGCCAGCAGCGACAATCGGGGGCGTTCCGAGCAGTACTTC. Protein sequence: CASSDNRGRSEQYF. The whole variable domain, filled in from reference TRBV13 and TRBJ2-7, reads AAGVIQSPRHLIKEKRETATLKCYPIPRHDTVYWYQQGPGQDPQFLISFYEKMQSDKGSIPDRFSAQQFSDYHSELNMSSLELGDSALYFCASSDNRGRSEQYFGPGTRLTVT.